A selection of T cell receptor beta chains follows, all from one sample in a study of T cells after yellow fever vaccination. From the 5' RACE reads, TCRdb called clonotypes with MiXCR, one entry per CDR3 protein. The sample shows hundreds of thousands of distinct CDR3 sequences, 15% to 20% of them seen only once. The sample here was PBMCs, taken before the yellow fever booster vaccination. The receptors shown here come from a man younger than 30 who received the YFV17D yellow fever vaccine. CDR3s include the opening cysteine and the closing phenylalanine or tryptophan. D genes are given only for firm matches. Size tells how often a clone was seen (once, few, many) or the class of an expanded clone, and some rows leave it out.

>TRBJ2-7|few|-|TRBV6-4
TGTGCCAGCAGTGAGCCTGCTCTAGCGAGAGGCTTC
CASSEPALARGF
>TRBJ2-3|few|-|TRBV6-1
TGTGCCAGCAGTGGACAGACTACAGATACGCAGTATTTT
CASSGQTTDTQYF
>TRBJ1-1|-|-|TRBV4-1
TGCGCCAGCAGTCCAACCGTAATGCAGGAGAGGAGGACCACTGAAGCTTTCTTT
CASSPTVMQERRTTEAFF
>TRBJ2-7|-|-|TRBV5-1
TGCGCCAGCAGCTTGGTTCCATCTCCGGAGTACGAGCAGTACTTC
CASSLVPSPEYEQYF
>TRBJ1-4|few|-|TRBV5-1
TGCGCCAGCAGCTTGTCCCGTTCTTTCCAGGGTGAAGATGAAAAACTGTTTTTT
CASSLSRSFQGEDEKLFF
>TRBJ1-1|few|TRBD1|TRBV29-1
TGCAGCGTTGGTCTAGGGGGCATTGAAGCTTTCTTT
CSVGLGGIEAFF
>TRBJ1-2|few|-|TRBV24-1
TGTGCCACCAGTGATCCTCGGACAGACTCCAACCGACCTTACTATGGCTACACCTTC
CATSDPRTDSNRPYYGYTF
>TRBJ2-1|few|TRBD2|TRBV20-1
TGCAGTGCTGATAGCGGGGGGGCCGATGAGCAGTTCTTC
CSADSGGADEQFF
>TRBJ2-3|few|-|TRBV7-9
TGTGCCAGCAGCTTAGCGATTCCGGGACTGGTAGATACGCAGTATTTT
CASSLAIPGLVDTQYF
>TRBJ1-1|-|TRBD1|TRBV7-8
TGTGCCAGCAGCAGACGGGACAGGGGGACTGAAGCTTTCTTT
CASSRRDRGTEAFF
>TRBJ2-1|few|TRBD2|TRBV6-5
TGTGCCAGCAGCCGAAACCGGGGGGGTGAGCTGTTCTTC
CASSRNRGGELFF
>TRBJ2-3|-|-|TRBV10-3
TGTGCCATCAGTGAGGGCAGAAGCACAGATACGCAGTATTTT
CAISEGRSTDTQYF
>TRBJ2-2|-|-|TRBV6-5
TGTGCCAGCAGTTACTGGAACACCGGGGAGCTGTTTTTT
CASSYWNTGELFF
>TRBJ2-5|-|TRBD2|TRBV4-2
TGTGCCAGCAGCCAGCGGACTAGCGGGGGTGAGGAGACCCAGTACTTC
CASSQRTSGGEETQYF
>TRBJ2-1|few|-|TRBV6-5
TGTGCCAGCAGTTACAACCCAGGGGCGGAATCGGATGAGCAGTTCTTC
CASSYNPGAESDEQFF
>TRBJ1-1|few|-|TRBV5-1
TGCGCCAGCAGCTTGGCGCCCTTTGGGCCGGCGAACACTGAAGCTTTCTTT
CASSLAPFGPANTEAFF
>TRBJ2-2|-|-|TRBV7-2
TGTGCCAGCAGCTTAAAAGGTGGAGTGGGCACCGGGGAGCTGTTTTTT
CASSLKGGVGTGELFF
>TRBJ1-6|once|-|TRBV7-2
TGTGCCAGCAGCTTAGCCTCACCCCTCCACTTT
CASSLASPLHF
>TRBJ2-3|few|TRBD2|TRBV12-3/TRBV12-4
TGTGCCAGCAGTTTTAGCGGGGCCACCACAGATACGCAGTATTTT
CASSFSGATTDTQYF
>TRBJ1-1|-|TRBD1|TRBV4-3
TGCGCCAGCAGCCAGGGGCCGGACAGGGGGACGGATGAAGCTTTCTTT
CASSQGPDRGTDEAFF
>TRBJ2-3|-|TRBD2|TRBV9
TGTGCCAGCAGCGTAGAGGCTAGCGGGGGTGCAGATACGCAGTATTTT
CASSVEASGGADTQYF
>TRBJ2-1|few|-|TRBV27
TGTGCCAGCACCCTACTAGGAACCAATGAGCAGTTCTTC
CASTLLGTNEQFF
>TRBJ1-2|-|-|TRBV12-3/TRBV12-4
TGTGCCAGCAGTGTTCGGGGAGCCTATGGCTACACCTTC
CASSVRGAYGYTF
>TRBJ1-5|few|-|TRBV11-2
TGTGCCAGCAGCTTCGATCTTAATTCTCGGCCCCAGCATTTT
CASSFDLNSRPQHF
>TRBJ1-5|-|-|TRBV12-3/TRBV12-4
TGTGCCAGCCGGGCCTCTTCCGGGTATAGCAATCAGCCCCAGCATTTT
CASRASSGYSNQPQHF
>TRBJ2-7|-|-|TRBV6-6
TGTGCCAGCGTTGACCGGTACGAGCAGTACTTC
CASVDRYEQYF
>TRBJ1-4|few|-|TRBV25-1
TGTGCCAGCAGCGGGACATATAATGAAAAACTGTTTTTT
CASSGTYNEKLFF
>TRBJ1-3|few|TRBD1|TRBV9
TGTGCCAGCAGCGCTTCCGACAGGGATGGTGGAAACACCATATATTTT
CASSASDRDGGNTIYF
>TRBJ2-2|-|TRBD1|TRBV2
TGTGCCAGTTCCTCCGGGACAGGCTACACCGGGGAGCTGTTTTTT
CASSSGTGYTGELFF
>TRBJ2-2|few|-|TRBV5-1
TGCGCCAGCAGCCCAAGGGCCTCGAACACCGGGGAGCTGTTTTTT
CASSPRASNTGELFF
>TRBJ2-1|-|-|TRBV12-3/TRBV12-4
TGTGCCAGCAGTTGGGGGGCGAATGAGCAGTTCTTC
CASSWGANEQFF
>TRBJ2-3|-|TRBD1|TRBV6-2/TRBV6-3
TGTGCCAGCAGTCAGGGCAGGGGGCCAGCAGATACGCAGTATTTT
CASSQGRGPADTQYF
>TRBJ2-1|few|-|TRBV5-5
TGTGCCAGCAGCTTGGGGTTCTACAATGAGCAGTTCTTC
CASSLGFYNEQFF
>TRBJ2-4|few|-|TRBV20-1
TGCAGTGCCCCCAAAAACATTCAGTACTTC
CSAPKNIQYF
>TRBJ2-3|-|-|TRBV4-3
TGCGCCAGCAGCCAAGACGAGGGGCGAGTTACAGATACGCAGTATTTT
CASSQDEGRVTDTQYF
>TRBJ2-3|few|TRBD2|TRBV12-3/TRBV12-4
TGTGCCAGCAGCAGAGCGGGGGCCTCGTCGGGTACGCAGTATTTT
CASSRAGASSGTQYF
>TRBJ2-5|few|-|TRBV5-1
TGCGCCAGCAGCCTCCGGGACACCCAAGAGACCCAGTACTTC
CASSLRDTQETQYF
>TRBJ2-1|-|TRBD1|TRBV6-5
TGTGCCGGGGGACAGGGGACAGAGCAGTTCTTC
CAGGQGTEQFF
>TRBJ2-2|-|TRBD2|TRBV6-5
TGTGCCAGCAGCCGTCTAGCGGGGTGGACCGGGGAGCTGTTTTTT
CASSRLAGWTGELFF
>TRBJ1-1|few|TRBD1|TRBV5-1
TGCGCCAGCAGCTTGGCGACAGGGGCGCGGAACACTGAAGCTTTCTTT
CASSLATGARNTEAFF
>TRBJ1-2|-|TRBD1|TRBV5-4
TGTGCCAGCAGCTCAGGGGGCTACCCTTATGGCTACACCTTC
CASSSGGYPYGYTF
>TRBJ1-2|-|TRBD1|TRBV9
TGTGCCAGCAGCGTAGCCCAGGGGGCCCGGTATGGCTACACCTTC
CASSVAQGARYGYTF
>TRBJ1-1|few|-|TRBV6-5
TGTGCCAGCAGTCTGGCACAGGACACTGAAGCTTTCTTT
CASSLAQDTEAFF
>TRBJ2-1|-|-|TRBV2
TGTGCCAGCAGTGAAGCTCCGGGGTACAATGAGCAGTTCTTC
CASSEAPGYNEQFF
>TRBJ1-6|many|TRBD1|TRBV7-2
TGTGCCAGCAGCGGACAGGTACCACCCCTCCACTTT
CASSGQVPPLHF
>TRBJ2-3|-|TRBD2|TRBV24-1
TGTGCCACCAGTGATAGGGCTAGCGGGGGGCTCAGCACAGATACGCAGTATTTT
CATSDRASGGLSTDTQYF
>TRBJ1-2|-|-|TRBV15
TGTGCCACCAGCCCCCAATCCTTCCAGGGGATGGGGGGCTACACCTTC
CATSPQSFQGMGGYTF
>TRBJ1-2|-|-|TRBV7-3
TGTGCCAGCAGCTTAACCTGGGGGGATGGCTACACCTTC
CASSLTWGDGYTF
>TRBJ1-1|few|-|TRBV4-2
TGTGCCAGCAGCCAAGATGAGGGGTTAAGTGAAGCTTTCTTT
CASSQDEGLSEAFF
>TRBJ2-5|-|-|TRBV11-3
TGTGCCAGCAGCCTTACTAGCACTGAGACCCAGTACTTC
CASSLTSTETQYF
>TRBJ1-2|-|-|TRBV12-3/TRBV12-4
TGTGCCAGCAGCAACACTAACTATGGCTACACCTTC
CASSNTNYGYTF
>TRBJ1-1|few|TRBD1|TRBV15
TGTGCCACCAGCCTCCAGGGGGCCACTGAAGCTTTCTTT
CATSLQGATEAFF
>TRBJ1-1|few|-|TRBV7-2
TGTGCCAGCAGCCCAGGGGCAGCTAACACTGAAGCTTTCTTT
CASSPGAANTEAFF
>TRBJ2-1|few|-|TRBV7-9
TGTGCCAGCAGCCCCTGGAGAGGAGAAGGGCAGTTCTTC
CASSPWRGEGQFF
>TRBJ2-7|-|-|TRBV6-1
TGTGCCAGCAGACTATCCTCAGACAGCGAGCAGTACTTC
CASRLSSDSEQYF
>TRBJ1-4|few|-|TRBV20-1
TGCAGTGCTTACGGGGGGGGTTTTGAAAAACTGTTTTTT
CSAYGGGFEKLFF
>TRBJ2-1|few|TRBD2|TRBV12-3/TRBV12-4
TGTGCCAGCAGTTTTGAACTAGCGGATTACAATGAGCAGTTCTTC
CASSFELADYNEQFF
>TRBJ2-1|-|-|TRBV20-1
TGCAGTGCTATGGGTGGATCGGGGGAAACCTACAATGAGCAGTTCTTC
CSAMGGSGETYNEQFF
>TRBJ1-1|-|-|TRBV28
TGTGCCAGCAGACCACCCGGGAACACTGAAGCTTTCTTT
CASRPPGNTEAFF